The next 8 T cell receptor beta chains were all read from a single sample in a study of T cells in Graves' hyperthyroidism and ophthalmopathy. Amplified TCR beta CDR3 regions came from RNA transcripts. HTBI primers drove first-round RT-PCR of the TCR CDR3. Each CDR3 protein is one row after TCRdb ran MiXCR on the multiplex PCR reads. The sample consists of around 600,000 distinct CDR3 sequences, 13% to 15% of them appearing once. Sequenced material: blood. The receptors were sampled from a woman aged 18-29 years with Graves' ophthalmopathy.

This clonotype has a handful of counts. The chain uses TRBV20-1 and TRBJ2-2, with 14 bases fitting TRBD2. The CDR3 extends over 15 amino acids. Germline V gene lookup returns CDR1 DFQATT and CDR2 SNEGSKA (reference sequence). Trimming took 5 bases from V and 8 from J; bases not matched to a gene: 7. CDR3 in DNA: TGCAGTGCTGCGACTAGCGGGAGGGTTAGAGGGGAGCTGTTTTTT. Translation gives CSAATSGRVRGELFF.

The chain links TRBV4-2 to TRBJ1-1, with 7 bases lining up with TRBD1. CDR1 and CDR2 (germline): LGHNA, YNFKEQ. The junction had 13 bases not matched to a gene; V was cut back by 0 bases and J by 0 bases. The CDR3 totals 19 residues. The CDR3 region has the DNA TGTGCCAGCAGCCAAGAGACCCAGGGGGGGGAGGGGGTGAACACTGAAGCTTTCTTT. Protein sequence: CASSQETQGGEGVNTEAFF.

This clonotype appeared many times. V gene TRBV2 combines with J gene TRBJ1-1; 11 nucleotides agree with TRBD1. V gave up 7 bases and J gave up 1 base; unmatched junction bases: 5. Germline V gene lookup returns CDR1 SNHLY and CDR2 FYNNEI. The CDR3 spans 15 residues. The CDR3 here is CASMRTGGSNTEAFF. The CDR3 coding sequence is TGTGCCAGCATGCGGACAGGGGGCTCGAACACTGAAGCTTTCTTT. The complete variable domain, with remaining parts taken from reference TRBV2 and TRBJ1-1, reads EPEVTQTPSHQVTQMGQEVILRCVPISNHLYFYWYRQILGQKVEFLVSFYNNEISEKSEIFDDQFSVERPDGSNFTLKIRSTKLEDSAMYFCASMRTGGSNTEAFFGQGTRLTVV.

The chain couples TRBV20-1 to TRBJ1-3; perhaps TRBD1 as D (6 bases). Trimming pared 1 base from V and 2 bases from J, leaving 9 bases between. The CDR3 consists of 14 residues. Germline CDR1 DFQATT, CDR2 SNEGSKA (reference sequence). CDR3 DNA sequence: TGCAGTGCTAGAGCTACAGGGCCTGGAAACACCATATATTTT. This gives the protein CSARATGPGNTIYF.

This clonotype was counted ten times or more. The rearrangement joins TRBV2 to TRBJ2-3, with D perhaps TRBD2 (5 bases). Germline assignment: CDR1 SNHLY and CDR2 FYNNEI. With 3 bases removed from V and 6 bases from J, the gap between germline ends came to 16 bases. This CDR3 contains 15 residues. CDR3: CASSEWGREGDTQYF. The CDR3, as DNA: TGTGCCAGCAGTGAGTGGGGTCGTGAGGGCGATACGCAGTATTTT.

The chain links TRBV19 to TRBJ2-2; D tentatively fits TRBD1 or TRBD2 (7 bases each). The germline V and J ends were trimmed by 5 bases and 8 bases, with 12 bases remaining between them. Germline-derived CDR1 and CDR2 are LNHDA and SQIVND (reference sequence). The CDR3 consists of 13 residues. The CDR3 DNA sequence: TGTGCCAGTAGTGCCCAGGGGGGGGGGGAGCTGTTTTTT. This encodes CASSAQGGGELFF.

This chain connects TRBV7-2 to TRBJ2-3, with D tentatively TRBD1 (5 bases). The CDR3 is 16 amino acids. V lost 3 bases and J lost 1, with 14 bases in between. CDR1 is SGHTA and CDR2 is FQGNSA in the germline V gene. The CDR3 DNA reads TGTGCCAGCAGCTTGACAGCGCGGAGTGGCACAGATACGCAGTATTTT. It specifies CASSLTARSGTDTQYF.

This clonotype has ten or more counts. V is TRBV5-5 and J is TRBJ2-7; 8 nucleotides align to TRBD1. CDR1 and CDR2 from the germline V gene are SGHKS and YYEKEE (reference sequence). This CDR3 has 15 residues. The V segment lost 3 bases and the J segment 0 bases; nucleotides outside the gene matches: 5. The CDR3 spells CASSSGQANSYEQYF. The CDR3 bases are TGTGCCAGCAGCTCGGGACAGGCCAACTCCTACGAGCAGTACTTC.